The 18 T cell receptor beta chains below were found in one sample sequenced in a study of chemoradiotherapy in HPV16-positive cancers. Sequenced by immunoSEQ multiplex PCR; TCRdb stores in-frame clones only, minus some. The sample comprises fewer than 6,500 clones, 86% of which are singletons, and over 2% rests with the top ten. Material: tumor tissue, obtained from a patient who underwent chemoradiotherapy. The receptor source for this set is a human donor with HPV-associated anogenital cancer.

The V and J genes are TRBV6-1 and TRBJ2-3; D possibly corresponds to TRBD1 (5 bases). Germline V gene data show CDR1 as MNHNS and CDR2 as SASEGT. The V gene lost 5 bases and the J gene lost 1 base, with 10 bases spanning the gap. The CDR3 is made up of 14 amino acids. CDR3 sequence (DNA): TGTGCCAGCAGTACTATAGGGGGCACAGATACGCAGTATTTT. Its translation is CASSTIGGTDTQYF.

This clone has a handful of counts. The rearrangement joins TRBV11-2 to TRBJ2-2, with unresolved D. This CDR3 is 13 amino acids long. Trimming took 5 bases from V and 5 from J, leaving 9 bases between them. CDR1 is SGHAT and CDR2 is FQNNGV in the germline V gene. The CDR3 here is CASSLGRTGELFF. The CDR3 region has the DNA TGTGCCAGCAGCCTAGGACGTACCGGGGAGCTGTTTTTT.

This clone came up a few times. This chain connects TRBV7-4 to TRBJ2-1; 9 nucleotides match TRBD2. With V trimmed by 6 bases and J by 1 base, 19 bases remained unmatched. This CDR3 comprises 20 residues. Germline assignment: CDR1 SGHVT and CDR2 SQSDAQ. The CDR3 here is CASSVTGRAGGPKSYNEQFF. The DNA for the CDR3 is TGTGCCAGCAGTGTTACAGGGAGGGCGGGAGGGCCGAAATCCTACAATGAGCAGTTCTTC.

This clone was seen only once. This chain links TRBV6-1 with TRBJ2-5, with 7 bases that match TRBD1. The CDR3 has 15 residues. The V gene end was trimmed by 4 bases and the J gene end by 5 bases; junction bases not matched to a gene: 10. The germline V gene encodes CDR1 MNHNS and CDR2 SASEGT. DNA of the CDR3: TGTGCCAGCAGTGGGTCGCAGGGGGTGGTGGAGACCCAGTACTTC. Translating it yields CASSGSQGVVETQYF.

CDR3 coding DNA: TGCAGCGTTGTCCCAGCGGGCGATCAGCCCCAGCATTTT. Translated, it gives CSVVPAGDQPQHF. The chain is built from TRBV29-1 and TRBJ1-5, with no clear D. The V and J ends lost 4 bases and 5 bases respectively, with 12 bases between them. This CDR3 contains 13 residues. The germline V gene encodes CDR1 SQVTM and CDR2 ANQGSEA.

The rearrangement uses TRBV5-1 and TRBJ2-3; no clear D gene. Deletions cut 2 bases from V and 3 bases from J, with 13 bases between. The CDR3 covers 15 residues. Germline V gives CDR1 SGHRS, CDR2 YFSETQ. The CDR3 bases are TGCGCCAGCAGCTTTCGCCCGATCGAAACAGATACGCAGTATTTT. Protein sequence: CASSFRPIETDTQYF. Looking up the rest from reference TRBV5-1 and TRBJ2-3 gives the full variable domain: KAGVTQTPRYLIKTRGQQVTLSCSPISGHRSVSWYQQTPGQGLQFLFEYFSETQRNKGNFPGRFSGRQFSNSRSEMNVSTLELGDSALYLCASSFRPIETDTQYFGPGTRLTVL.

The CDR3 nucleotides read TGTGCCAGCACTGGCACCCTCTATGGCTACACCTTC. It translates to CASTGTLYGYTF. The genes are TRBV28 and TRBJ1-2; D unresolved. The CDR3 covers 12 residues. The ends were cut back, 7 bases at V and 4 bases at J, with 10 bases in the middle. Germline CDR1 reads MDHEN; CDR2 reads SYDVKM.

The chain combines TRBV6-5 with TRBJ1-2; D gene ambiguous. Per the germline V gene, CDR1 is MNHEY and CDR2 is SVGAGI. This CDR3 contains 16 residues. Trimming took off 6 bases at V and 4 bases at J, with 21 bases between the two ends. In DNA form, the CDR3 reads TGTGCCAGCAGCTACAAGGGCCTCTCACCCCTCTATGGCTACACCTTC. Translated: CASSYKGLSPLYGYTF.

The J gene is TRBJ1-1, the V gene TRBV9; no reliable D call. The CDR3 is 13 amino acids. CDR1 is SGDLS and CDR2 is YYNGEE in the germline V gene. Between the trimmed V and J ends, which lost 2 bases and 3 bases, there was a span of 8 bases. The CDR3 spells CASSVSVDTEAFF. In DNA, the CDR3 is TGTGCCAGCAGCGTCAGCGTGGACACTGAAGCTTTCTTT.

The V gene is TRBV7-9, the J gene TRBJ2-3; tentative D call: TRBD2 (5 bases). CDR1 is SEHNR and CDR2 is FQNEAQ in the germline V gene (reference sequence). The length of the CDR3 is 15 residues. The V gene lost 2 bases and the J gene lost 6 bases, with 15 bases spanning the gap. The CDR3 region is CASSLTSNFRDTQYF. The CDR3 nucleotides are TGTGCCAGCAGCTTAACTAGTAATTTTAGGGATACGCAGTATTTT.

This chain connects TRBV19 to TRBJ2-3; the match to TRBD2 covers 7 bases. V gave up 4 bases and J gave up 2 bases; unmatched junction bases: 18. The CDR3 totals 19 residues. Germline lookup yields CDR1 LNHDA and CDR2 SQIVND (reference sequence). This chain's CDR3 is CASSTLGVSGRPHTDTQYF. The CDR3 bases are TGTGCCAGTAGTACCTTGGGGGTTTCCGGGAGGCCCCACACAGATACGCAGTATTTT.

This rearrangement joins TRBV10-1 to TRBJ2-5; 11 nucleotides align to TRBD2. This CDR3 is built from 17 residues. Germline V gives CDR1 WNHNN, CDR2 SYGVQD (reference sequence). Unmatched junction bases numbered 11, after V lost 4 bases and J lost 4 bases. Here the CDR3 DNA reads TGCGCCAGCAGTGTGCCGGGGACTAGCGGAGGGAGAGAGACCCAGTACTTC. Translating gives CASSVPGTSGGRETQYF.

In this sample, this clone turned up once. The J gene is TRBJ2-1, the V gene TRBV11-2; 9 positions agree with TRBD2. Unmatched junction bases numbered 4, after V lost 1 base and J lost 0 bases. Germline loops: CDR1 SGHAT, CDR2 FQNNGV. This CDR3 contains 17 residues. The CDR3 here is CASSLAFSGSSYNEQFF. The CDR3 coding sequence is TGTGCCAGCAGCTTAGCTTTTAGCGGGAGCTCCTACAATGAGCAGTTCTTC.

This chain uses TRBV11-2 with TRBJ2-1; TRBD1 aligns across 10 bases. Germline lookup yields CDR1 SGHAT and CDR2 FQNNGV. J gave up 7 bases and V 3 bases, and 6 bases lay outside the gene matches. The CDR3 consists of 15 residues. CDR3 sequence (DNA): TGTGCCAGCAGCTTCTTTGGACAGGGGGTGAATGAGCAGTTCTTC. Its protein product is CASSFFGQGVNEQFF. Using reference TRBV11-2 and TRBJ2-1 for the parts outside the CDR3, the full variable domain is EAGVAQSPRYKIIEKRQSVAFWCNPISGHATLYWYQQILGQGPKLLIQFQNNGVVDDSQLPKDRFSAERLKGVDSTLKIQPAKLEDSAVYLCASSFFGQGVNEQFFGPGTRLTVL.

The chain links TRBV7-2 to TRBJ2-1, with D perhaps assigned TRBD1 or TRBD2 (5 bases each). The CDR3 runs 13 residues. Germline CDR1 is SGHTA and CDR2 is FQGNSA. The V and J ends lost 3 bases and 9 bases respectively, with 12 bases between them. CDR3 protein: CASSFKEGTEQFF. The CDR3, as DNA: TGTGCCAGCAGCTTCAAGGAAGGGACTGAGCAGTTCTTC.

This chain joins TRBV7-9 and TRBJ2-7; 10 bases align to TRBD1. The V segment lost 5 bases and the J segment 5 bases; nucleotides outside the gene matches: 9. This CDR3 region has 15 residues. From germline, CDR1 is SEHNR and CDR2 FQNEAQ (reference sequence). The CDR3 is CASSVTRDRGHEQYF. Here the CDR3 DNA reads TGTGCCAGCAGCGTAACGAGGGACAGGGGCCACGAGCAGTACTTC.

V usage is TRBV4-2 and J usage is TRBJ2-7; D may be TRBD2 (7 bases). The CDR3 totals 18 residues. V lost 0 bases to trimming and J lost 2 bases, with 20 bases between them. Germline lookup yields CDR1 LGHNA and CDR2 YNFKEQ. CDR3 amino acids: CASSQDQGGGVLTYEQYF. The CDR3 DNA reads TGTGCCAGCAGCCAAGATCAAGGAGGGGGGGTTCTCACCTACGAGCAGTACTTC.

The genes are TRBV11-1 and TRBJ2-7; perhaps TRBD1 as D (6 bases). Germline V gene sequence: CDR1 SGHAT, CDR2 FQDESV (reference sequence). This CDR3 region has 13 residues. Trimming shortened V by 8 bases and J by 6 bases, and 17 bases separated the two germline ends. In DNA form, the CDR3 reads TGTGCCAGCGGCCAGGGGAACAAGGGCGAGCAGTACTTC. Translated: CASGQGNKGEQYF.